The 17 T cell receptor beta chains presented below share a single source sample, sequenced in a study of blood T cell repertoires in COVID-19. Clones were sequenced by immunoSEQ multiplex PCR, and TCRdb holds only the in-frame ones, with some missing. In the table there are under 450,000 clones, about 90% of which are singletons. Sequenced material: PBMCs or T cells enriched from blood (not recorded which). The receptors derive from a man between 25 and 39 years old who had recovered from COVID-19.

The V and J genes are TRBV4-1 and TRBJ1-5; D may be TRBD1 (5 bases). The CDR3 spans 16 residues. Germline V gives CDR1 MGHRA, CDR2 YSYEKL. Trimming took 0 bases from V and 5 from J, leaving 14 bases between them. CDR3 residues: CASSQDRAQGYQPQHF. CDR3 coding DNA: TGCGCCAGCAGCCAAGACAGAGCCCAGGGATATCAGCCCCAGCATTTT.

The chain recombines TRBV19 with TRBJ1-2; D is unclear. The CDR3 consists of 13 residues. Per the germline V gene, CDR1 is LNHDA and CDR2 is SQIVND (reference sequence). Trimming took 8 bases from V and 8 from J, leaving 18 bases between them. As DNA, the CDR3 is TGTGCCAGTTCTTCGACGGAGAGTGGCGGCTACACCTTC. It encodes CASSSTESGGYTF.

The chain employs TRBV10-3 and TRBJ1-6; 8 bases align to TRBD1. Per the germline V gene, CDR1 is ENHRY and CDR2 is SYGVKD. J was trimmed by 8 bases and V by 6 bases; bases with no gene match: 15. The CDR3 contains 17 residues. The CDR3 bases are TGTGCCATCAGACGCCATGACCCTGGGACAGGCGATTCACCCCTCCACTTT. Its translation is CAIRRHDPGTGDSPLHF.

The chain combines TRBV9 with TRBJ1-6, with D unclear. Germline CDR1 SGDLS, CDR2 YYNGEE. V lost 7 bases and J 6 bases, leaving 8 bases between the germline ends. The CDR3 spans 12 residues. For the CDR3, the DNA is TGTGCCAGCGCCCTAGCTAATTCACCCCTCCACTTT. Its translation: CASALANSPLHF.

The chain uses TRBV10-3 and TRBJ1-6, with TRBD1 as a possible D gene (6 bases). The CDR3 extends over 13 amino acids. Germline V gene lookup returns CDR1 ENHRY and CDR2 SYGVKD. V was pared by 8 bases and J by 6 bases, with 11 bases between. The CDR3 region has the DNA TGTGCCATCCGGGACACCACTAATTCACCCCTCCACTTT. Translating it yields CAIRDTTNSPLHF.

This chain uses TRBV30 with TRBJ1-1; the D gene is possibly TRBD1 (6 bases). Deletions cut 3 bases from V and 0 bases from J, with 11 bases between. Germline CDR1 is GTSNPN and CDR2 is SVGIG (reference sequence). This CDR3 comprises 14 residues. The CDR3 loop reads CAWRLGGLNTEAFF. CDR3 sequence (DNA): TGTGCCTGGAGGCTAGGGGGTTTGAACACTGAAGCTTTCTTT.

The rearrangement links TRBV7-9 to TRBJ1-5; D might be TRBD1 (5 bases). Per the germline V gene, CDR1 is SEHNR and CDR2 is FQNEAQ (reference sequence). V was pared by 5 bases and J by 1 base, with 18 bases between. The CDR3 covers 17 residues. The CDR3 spells CASSLGGGSSSNQPQHF. The CDR3 DNA reads TGTGCCAGCAGCCTCGGGGGGGGGTCGTCGAGCAATCAGCCCCAGCATTTT.

V usage is TRBV4-2 and J usage is TRBJ1-1; no definite D call. The V gene lost 0 bases and the J gene lost 0 bases, with 17 bases spanning the gap. The CDR3 is 18 amino acids. CDR1 is LGHNA, CDR2 YNFKEQ, per germline. This CDR3 is CASSQDHSRPHLNTEAFF. Here the CDR3 DNA reads TGTGCCAGCAGCCAAGATCACAGTAGGCCCCATTTGAACACTGAAGCTTTCTTT.

The chain combines TRBV11-2 with TRBJ2-1; 8 nucleotides line up with TRBD2. The CDR3 is made up of 15 amino acids. J lost 2 bases, V lost 5 bases, and 5 bases had no gene match. Germline values: CDR1 SGHAT, CDR2 FQNNGV. This CDR3 reads CASSRSGTTYNEQFF. The CDR3 region has the DNA TGTGCCAGCAGCCGTAGCGGGACCACCTACAATGAGCAGTTCTTC. The full variable domain, with the rest looked up from reference TRBV11-2 and TRBJ2-1, is EAGVAQSPRYKIIEKRQSVAFWCNPISGHATLYWYQQILGQGPKLLIQFQNNGVVDDSQLPKDRFSAERLKGVDSTLKIQPAKLEDSAVYLCASSRSGTTYNEQFFGPGTRLTVL.

The chain carries TRBV9 and TRBJ1-4; D gene ambiguous. From germline, CDR1 is SGDLS and CDR2 YYNGEE. CDR3 size: 17 residues. Trimming took 0 bases from V and 2 from J, leaving 14 bases between them. The CDR3 loop reads CASSVGSRLSTNEKLFF. The CDR3 bases are TGTGCCAGCAGCGTAGGGTCTAGACTTTCCACTAATGAAAAACTGTTTTTT.

J is TRBJ2-2 and V is TRBV6-5; TRBD2 is a possible D gene (5 bases). Trimming cost V 6 bases and J 3 bases, with 14 bases left between them. The CDR3 sequence is 15 residues long. Per the germline V gene, CDR1 is MNHEY and CDR2 is SVGAGI. The CDR3 coding sequence is TGTGCCAGCAGATTAGGACTCCTCTACACCGGGGAGCTGTTTTTT. This encodes CASRLGLLYTGELFF.

V usage is TRBV6-5 and J usage is TRBJ2-1, with TRBD2 matching 10 bases. CDR1 is MNHEY, CDR2 SVGAGI, per germline. The CDR3 length is 14 residues. V was clipped by 8 bases and J by 9 bases; unmatched bases: 10. The CDR3: CASVERGGVGEQFF. CDR3 DNA: TGTGCCAGCGTTGAGCGGGGGGGCGTCGGTGAGCAGTTCTTC.

The chain employs TRBV19 and TRBJ1-6, with TRBD1 matching 10 bases. The V and J ends lost 8 bases and 9 bases, in that order; junction bases with no gene match: 16. The CDR3 runs 17 residues. CDR1 is LNHDA and CDR2 is SQIVND in the germline V gene (reference sequence). CDR3 coding DNA: TGTGCCAGTGGTCCCGGGACAGGGGACCGAAAATTTTCACCCCTCCACTTT. It encodes CASGPGTGDRKFSPLHF. The variable domain in full, with the rest retrieved from reference TRBV19 and TRBJ1-6, is DGGITQSPKYLFRKEGQNVTLSCEQNLNHDAMYWYRQDPGQGLRLIYYSQIVNDFQKGDIAEGYSVSREKKESFPLTVTSAQKNPTAFYLCASGPGTGDRKFSPLHFGNGTRLTVT.

V and J are TRBV5-5 and TRBJ2-5; 10 bases line up with TRBD2. From germline, CDR1 is SGHKS and CDR2 YYEKEE (reference sequence). This CDR3 spans 14 amino acids. The ends lost 3 bases at V and 5 bases at J; junction bases unmatched: 4. The CDR3 region is CASSSSGGVETQYF. CDR3 coding DNA: TGTGCCAGCAGCTCTAGCGGGGGAGTGGAGACCCAGTACTTC.

The V gene is TRBV4-3, the J gene TRBJ1-1; unclear D gene. The CDR3 runs to 12 residues. Germline V lookup: CDR1 LGHNA, CDR2 YSLEER. V lost 3 bases and J 2 bases, leaving 4 bases between the germline ends. CDR3 sequence reads: CASSHLNTEAFF. DNA of the CDR3: TGCGCCAGCAGCCACCTTAACACTGAAGCTTTCTTT.

V is TRBV19 and J is TRBJ1-5; 10 positions agree with TRBD1. Germline V gene lookup returns CDR1 LNHDA and CDR2 SQIVND (reference sequence). This CDR3 contains 15 residues. The V and J ends lost 10 bases and 2 bases, in that order; junction bases with no gene match: 8. CDR3 region: CATRDRGRGNQPQHF. The CDR3 coding sequence is TGTGCCACGCGGGACAGGGGAAGGGGCAATCAGCCCCAGCATTTT.

The chain's CDR3 is CATPHGQGNQPQHF. The CDR3 DNA reads as TGCGCCACCCCCCACGGACAGGGCAATCAGCCCCAGCATTTT. This chain uses TRBV23-1 with TRBJ1-5, with TRBD1 matching over 7 bases. TRBV23-1 is sorted into the ORF group, with uncertain function. J gave up 2 bases and V 10 bases, and 8 bases lay outside the gene matches. This CDR3 has 14 residues.